The rows below give T cell receptor beta chains drawn from one sample of a study of blood T cell repertoires in COVID-19. Libraries were prepared by immunoSEQ multiplex PCR; TCRdb keeps only in-frame clonotypes and omits some of them. The table records a few hundred thousand clones, approximately 90% of them present only once. Sequencing used PBMCs or T cells enriched from blood (not recorded which). The receptors here all came from a man between 35 and 55 years old who had recovered from COVID-19. Each CDR3 is given with its conserved first and last residue. The D gene is left open where the match is weak. Rows may omit the clone size; those that give it use once, few, many or a size class.

j_call	clone_size	d_call	v_call	cdr3_nt	cdr3_aa
TRBJ2-2	once	TRBD1	TRBV5-1	TGCGCCAGCAGCTATGGACAGGTGGGCACCGGGGAGCTGTTTTTT	CASSYGQVGTGELFF
TRBJ2-1	.	.	TRBV7-8	TGTGCCAGCAGCTTAAGTAGCCTATACTCCTACAATGAGCAGTTCTTC	CASSLSSLYSYNEQFF
TRBJ1-1	once	TRBD1	TRBV7-9	TGTGCCAGCAGCCGATCAGGGGGCGAAACTGAAGCTTTCTTT	CASSRSGGETEAFF
TRBJ2-5	few	.	TRBV7-2	TGTGCCAGCAGTCCCCCCCGGCAGGGAAGATCAGAGACCCAGTACTTC	CASSPPRQGRSETQYF
TRBJ1-2	once	.	TRBV7-9	TGTGCCAGCAGCTTAGAATCGGGGGGATTTGACTATGGCTACACCTTC	CASSLESGGFDYGYTF
TRBJ1-1	.	.	TRBV18	TGTGCCAGCTCACGCGACGGAGGGTCGACTTTCTTT	CASSRDGGSTFF
TRBJ1-1	.	.	TRBV7-2	TGTGCCAGCAGCCCCTGGGGGGGCTACACTGAAGCTTTCTTT	CASSPWGGYTEAFF
TRBJ2-5	.	TRBD2	TRBV3-1/TRBV3-2	TGTGCCAGCAGCCAAGTTGGTTGGCGGGGGGGCCTCGGAGAGACCCAGTACTTC	CASSQVGWRGGLGETQYF
TRBJ1-5	.	TRBD1	TRBV28	TGTGCCAGCAGACCACAGGGGGCCGGGAGGCCCCAGCATTTT	CASRPQGAGRPQHF
TRBJ1-1	.	TRBD1	TRBV6-4	TGTGCCAGCAGTGCGACAGGGGGATCTGAAGCTTTCTTT	CASSATGGSEAFF
TRBJ1-1	.	TRBD1	TRBV7-9	TGTGCCAGCAGCTGGGGACAGACGAACACTGAAGCTTTCTTT	CASSWGQTNTEAFF
TRBJ2-5	.	.	TRBV7-7	TGTGCCAGCAGCCCCCAGGAGACCCAGTACTTC	CASSPQETQYF
TRBJ2-7	.	.	TRBV7-9	TGTGCCAGCAGCCCGACAGACTACGAGCAGTACTTC	CASSPTDYEQYF
TRBJ2-7	.	TRBD1	TRBV2	TGTGCCAGCAGTAGGGACAGGGTCTTCTACGAGCAGTACTTC	CASSRDRVFYEQYF
TRBJ1-2	.	.	TRBV7-9	TGTGCCAGCAGCTTACTAGGGGGGGCGGTCGGCTACACCTTC	CASSLLGGAVGYTF
TRBJ2-7	.	TRBD1	TRBV18	TGTGCCAGCTCACCACGTTTAGGACAGGCCTCCTACGAGCAGTACTTC	CASSPRLGQASYEQYF
TRBJ1-1	.	.	TRBV27	TGTGCCAGCAGCGCGGGGGCGAACACTGAAGCTTTCTTT	CASSAGANTEAFF
TRBJ2-7	.	.	TRBV7-9	TGTGCCAGCAGCCCGCCGGGCGGGACCGTGGGCTACGAGCAGTACTTC	CASSPPGGTVGYEQYF